The present T cell receptor beta chain was sequenced within a study of T cell responses to AZD1222 COVID-19 vaccine. Study conclusions and caveats: Two AZD1222 doses significantly raised spike-specific TCR breadth and depth over controls. Donors were chiefly white British, with a greater number of females, and clonal diversity was perhaps underestimated.

Second-dose schedules of about 4 or about 12 weeks were combined. Clones were sequenced by immunoSEQ multiplex PCR, and TCRdb holds only the in-frame ones, with some missing. There are approximately 200,000 clones in the sample; just over 90% occur only once, and under 4% lies in the top ten. This CDR3 region has 16 residues. Per germline, CDR1 SGHTS and CDR2 YDEGEE. Trimming cost V 0 bases and J 2 bases, with 14 bases left between them. As concerns this clone: Its antigen is not identified.

The receptor comes from an adult who received the AZD1222 COVID-19 vaccine. V gene TRBV5-8 combines with J gene TRBJ1-2; weak D call: TRBD1 (6 bases). This material consisted of peripheral blood, taken 28 days after the second AZD1222 dose. For the CDR3, the DNA is TGTGCCAGCAGCTTGGCGTGGGAGGACAGAAACTATGGCTACACCTTC. It codes for CASSLAWEDRNYGYTF.